The clone carrying this TCR beta chain was counted only a few times. TCRdb reanalysed the 5' RACE reads using MiXCR and keeps one entry per CDR3 protein. The sample lists nearly 100,000 distinct CDR3 sequences, around 17% seen once, with around 6.4% in the top ten. The sample originates from a study of T cells of healthy individuals. The CDR3 covers 15 residues. Trimming pared 6 bases from V and 1 base from J, leaving 12 bases between. Germline assignment: CDR1 MDHEN and CDR2 SYDVKM. This chain joins TRBV28 and TRBJ2-2; the D gene is possibly TRBD1 (5 bases). The TCR originated in a human donor in good health. The CDR3 loop reads CASRATDLNTGELFF. DNA of the CDR3: TGTGCCAGCAGAGCGACAGACCTGAACACCGGGGAGCTGTTTTTT. Using reference TRBV28 and TRBJ2-2 for the parts outside the CDR3, the full variable domain is DVKVTQSSRYLVKRTGEKVFLECVQDMDHENMFWYRQDPGLGLRLIYFSYDVKMKEKGDIPEGYSVSREKKERFSLILESASTNQTSMYLCASRATDLNTGELFFGEGSRLTVL.